This entry lists 11 T cell receptor beta chains sequenced from one sample in a study of chemoradiotherapy in HPV16-positive cancers. TCRdb keeps only in-frame clones here, not all; method: immunoSEQ multiplex PCR. The table shows some 12,000 clones, with roughly four fifths occurring only once. The material was obtained from a patient who underwent chemoradiotherapy. Receptors originate from a human donor with HPV-associated anogenital cancer.

J is TRBJ1-1 and V is TRBV4-1; TRBD1 aligns across 9 bases. Germline CDR1 is MGHRA and CDR2 is YSYEKL. This CDR3 comprises 13 residues. Germline trimming cut 8 bases from V and 1 base from J; bases unmatched to any gene: 2. CDR3 DNA sequence: TGCGCCAGCGGACAGGGGAGGAACACTGAAGCTTTCTTT. It codes for CASGQGRNTEAFF.

This chain uses TRBV27 with TRBJ2-6, with D possibly being TRBD1 (6 bases). Germline loops: CDR1 MNHEY, CDR2 SMNVEV (reference sequence). The CDR3 runs 16 residues. The germline V and J ends were trimmed by 8 bases and 0 bases, with 14 bases remaining between them. The CDR3 DNA follows: TGTGCCAGCTTCCTCGGGACACCCTCTGGGGCCAACGTCCTGACTTTC. Its translation is CASFLGTPSGANVLTF. The full variable domain, completed using reference TRBV27 and TRBJ2-6, is EAQVTQNPRYLITVTGKKLTVTCSQNMNHEYMSWYRQDPGLGLRQIYYSMNVEVTDKGDVPEGYKVSRKEKRNFPLILESPSPNQTSLYFCASFLGTPSGANVLTFGAGSRLTVL.

This clone was counted a single time. The V and J genes are TRBV5-1 and TRBJ2-7, with 10 bases identical to TRBD2. Per the germline V gene, CDR1 is SGHRS and CDR2 is YFSETQ. The CDR3 totals 15 residues. The ends lost 1 base at V and 3 bases at J; junction bases unmatched: 4. CDR3 in DNA: TGCGCCAGCAGCTTGTCTAGCGGGGGCTTCTACGAGCAGTACTTC. It translates to CASSLSSGGFYEQYF. The entire variable domain, with the rest obtained from reference TRBV5-1 and TRBJ2-7, is as follows: KAGVTQTPRYLIKTRGQQVTLSCSPISGHRSVSWYQQTPGQGLQFLFEYFSETQRNKGNFPGRFSGRQFSNSRSEMNVSTLELGDSALYLCASSLSSGGFYEQYFGPGTRLTVT.

This chain joins TRBV7-2 and TRBJ1-5; D remains ambiguous. CDR1 is SGHTA, CDR2 FQGNSA, per germline. V was shortened by 3 bases and J by 5 bases, with 8 bases between the two germline ends. The CDR3 is 13 residues long. The CDR3 loop is CASSFATDQPQHF. For the CDR3, the DNA is TGTGCCAGCAGCTTTGCCACCGATCAGCCCCAGCATTTT.

The chain carries TRBV19 and TRBJ1-2; D remains unclear. Germline CDR1 and CDR2: LNHDA and SQIVND (reference sequence). The length of the CDR3 is 11 residues. The ends were cut back, 6 bases at V and 4 bases at J, with 6 bases in the middle. The CDR3 protein is CASSDGYGYTF. CDR3 coding DNA: TGTGCCAGTAGCGACGGCTATGGCTACACCTTC.

The V gene is TRBV19, the J gene TRBJ2-1; D is possibly TRBD2 (6 bases). CDR1 LNHDA and CDR2 SQIVND come from the germline V gene (reference sequence). The CDR3 sequence is 12 residues long. V dropped 3 bases and J dropped 10 bases, with 10 bases sitting between them. The CDR3 bases are TGTGCCAGTAGTATCCCGACTAGGGAGCAGTTCTTC. It translates to CASSIPTREQFF.

This clone showed up just a few times. The genes are TRBV15 and TRBJ2-2; tentatively, D is TRBD1 or TRBD2 (5 bases each). This CDR3 has 17 amino acids. CDR1 and CDR2 from the germline V gene are LNHNV and YYDKDF (reference sequence). The germline V and J ends were trimmed by 0 bases and 5 bases, with 16 bases remaining between them. CDR3 sequence: CATSRDYGAGSTGELFF. The DNA for the CDR3 is TGTGCCACCAGCAGAGATTACGGGGCAGGGAGTACCGGGGAGCTGTTTTTT.

The chain couples TRBV7-2 to TRBJ1-4, with D unclear. Germline V gene sequence: CDR1 SGHTA, CDR2 FQGNSA. Trimming took 2 bases from V and 1 from J, leaving 5 bases between them. CDR3 size: 14 residues. CDR3 nucleotide sequence: TGTGCCAGCAGCTTATCAGGAACTAATGAAAAACTGTTTTTT. It encodes CASSLSGTNEKLFF.

CDR3 residues: CASSRASGGETQYF. CDR3 in DNA: TGTGCCAGCAGTCGGGCTAGCGGGGGAGAGACCCAGTACTTC. This chain connects TRBV25-1 to TRBJ2-5, with 10 bases that match TRBD2. The V and J ends lost 5 bases and 4 bases, in that order; junction bases with no gene match: 4. In germline, CDR1 is MGHDK, CDR2 SYGVNS. The CDR3 covers 14 residues.

The rearrangement uses TRBV5-4 and TRBJ1-2, with 8 nucleotides matching TRBD1. V was clipped by 0 bases and J by 5 bases; unmatched bases: 9. Germline V gene sequence: CDR1 SGHNT, CDR2 YYREEE (reference sequence). The CDR3 is made up of 16 amino acids. CDR3 coding DNA: TGTGCCAGCAGCTTGGGTTTGGACAGGGAAGGTTATGGCTACACCTTC. Protein: CASSLGLDREGYGYTF.

This clone has just one count. J is TRBJ1-4 and V is TRBV7-9; D gene ambiguous. Deletions cut 7 bases from V and 7 bases from J, with 13 bases between. Germline CDR1 is SEHNR and CDR2 is FQNEAQ (reference sequence). There are 13 residues in the CDR3. The CDR3 region has the DNA TGTGCCAGCACGGCCGCTTCTGGTGAAAAACTGTTTTTT. The encoded protein is CASTAASGEKLFF. Using reference TRBV7-9 and TRBJ1-4 for the parts outside the CDR3, the full variable domain is DTGVSQNPRHKITKRGQNVTFRCDPISEHNRLYWYRQTLGQGPEFLTYFQNEAQLEKSRLLSDRFSAERPKGSFSTLEIQRTEQGDSAMYLCASTAASGEKLFFGSGTQLSVL.